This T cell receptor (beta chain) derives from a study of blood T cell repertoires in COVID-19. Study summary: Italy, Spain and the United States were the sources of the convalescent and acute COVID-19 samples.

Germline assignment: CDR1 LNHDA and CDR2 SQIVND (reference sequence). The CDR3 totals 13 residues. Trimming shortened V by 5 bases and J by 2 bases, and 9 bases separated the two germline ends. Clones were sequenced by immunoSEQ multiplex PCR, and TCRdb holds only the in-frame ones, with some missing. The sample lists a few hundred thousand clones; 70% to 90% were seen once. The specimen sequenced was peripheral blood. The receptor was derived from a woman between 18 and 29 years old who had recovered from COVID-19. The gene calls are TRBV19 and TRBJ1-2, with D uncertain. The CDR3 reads CASSAGLNYGYTF. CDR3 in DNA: TGTGCCAGTAGTGCAGGCTTGAACTATGGCTACACCTTC.